The clone carrying this T cell receptor (beta chain) was observed a single time. Its specificity is unknown. These data belong to a study of OX40 agonist ivuxolimab in advanced cancers. Whole-study context: Patients were treated with intravenous ivuxolimab, dosed at 0.01 to 10 mg/kg and infused every 2 weeks. The study's findings and limits: The CD4+ and CD8+ T cells in the blood had expanded clonally by week 6 at 0.1 to 3.0 mg/kg. Which antigen the expanded peripheral T cells recognized is unknown.

Libraries were prepared by immunoSEQ multiplex PCR; TCRdb keeps only in-frame clonotypes and omits some of them. The sample lists 90,000 to 150,000 clones, over 75% occurring once. The starting material was CD4+ or CD8+ T cells sorted from blood, obtained in a trial of the OX40 agonist ivuxolimab. The TCR was taken from an adult with an advanced solid tumor such as melanoma, head and neck, liver or kidney cancer.

The CDR3 coding sequence is TGTGCCAGCAGTTTTGGGACAGGGCCAGCTTTCTTT. Its translation is CASSFGTGPAFF. The chain joins TRBV27 to TRBJ1-1, with 9 bases matching TRBD1. This CDR3 spans 12 amino acids. The germline gives CDR1 MNHEY, CDR2 SMNVEV (reference sequence). V lost 3 bases, J lost 10 bases, and 3 bases stayed unmatched.